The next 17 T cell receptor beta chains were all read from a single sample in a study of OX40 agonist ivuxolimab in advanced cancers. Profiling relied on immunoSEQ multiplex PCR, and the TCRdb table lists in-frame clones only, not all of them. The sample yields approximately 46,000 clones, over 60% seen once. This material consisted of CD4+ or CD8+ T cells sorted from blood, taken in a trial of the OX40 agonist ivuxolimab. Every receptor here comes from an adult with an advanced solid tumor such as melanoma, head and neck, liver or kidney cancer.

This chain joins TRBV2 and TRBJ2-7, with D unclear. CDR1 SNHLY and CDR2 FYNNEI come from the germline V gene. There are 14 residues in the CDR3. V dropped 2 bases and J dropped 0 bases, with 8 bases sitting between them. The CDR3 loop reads CASSERQTSYEQYF. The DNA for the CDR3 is TGTGCCAGCAGTGAAAGGCAGACCTCCTACGAGCAGTACTTC.

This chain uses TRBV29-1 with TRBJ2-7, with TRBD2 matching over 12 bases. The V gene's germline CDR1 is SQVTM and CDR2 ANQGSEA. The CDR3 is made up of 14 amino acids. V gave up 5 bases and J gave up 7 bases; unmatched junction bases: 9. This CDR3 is CSVITSGRSREQYF. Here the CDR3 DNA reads TGCAGCGTTATTACTAGCGGGAGGAGTCGGGAGCAGTACTTC.

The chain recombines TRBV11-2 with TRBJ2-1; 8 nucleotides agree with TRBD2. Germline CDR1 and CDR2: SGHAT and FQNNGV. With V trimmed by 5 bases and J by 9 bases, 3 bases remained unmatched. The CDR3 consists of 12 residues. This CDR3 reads CASSIAGGEQFF. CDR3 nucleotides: TGTGCCAGCAGCATTGCGGGGGGTGAGCAGTTCTTC. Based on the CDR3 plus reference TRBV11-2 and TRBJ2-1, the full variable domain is EAGVAQSPRYKIIEKRQSVAFWCNPISGHATLYWYQQILGQGPKLLIQFQNNGVVDDSQLPKDRFSAERLKGVDSTLKIQPAKLEDSAVYLCASSIAGGEQFFGPGTRLTVL.

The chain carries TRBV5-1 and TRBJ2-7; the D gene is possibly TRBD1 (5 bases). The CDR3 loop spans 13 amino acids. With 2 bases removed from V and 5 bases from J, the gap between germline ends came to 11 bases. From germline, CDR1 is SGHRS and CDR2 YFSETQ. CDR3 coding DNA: TGCGCCAGCAGCTTCCAAGTACAGGACGAGCAGTACTTC. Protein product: CASSFQVQDEQYF.

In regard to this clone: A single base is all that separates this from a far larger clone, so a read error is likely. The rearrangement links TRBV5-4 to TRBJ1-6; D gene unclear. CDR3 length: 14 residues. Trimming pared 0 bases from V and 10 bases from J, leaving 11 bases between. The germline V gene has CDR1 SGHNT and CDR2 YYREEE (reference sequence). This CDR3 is CASSLDGVASPLHF. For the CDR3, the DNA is TGTGCCAGCAGCTTGGACGGAGTCGCCTCACCCCTCCACTTT.

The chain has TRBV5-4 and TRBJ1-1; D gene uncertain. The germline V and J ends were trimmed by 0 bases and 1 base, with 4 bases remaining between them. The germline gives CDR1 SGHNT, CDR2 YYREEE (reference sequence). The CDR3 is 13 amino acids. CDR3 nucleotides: TGTGCCAGCAGCTTGGCTCAGAACACTGAAGCTTTCTTT. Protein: CASSLAQNTEAFF.

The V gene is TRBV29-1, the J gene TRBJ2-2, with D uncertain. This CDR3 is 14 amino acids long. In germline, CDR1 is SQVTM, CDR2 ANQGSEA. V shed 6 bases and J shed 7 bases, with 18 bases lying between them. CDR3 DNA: TGCAGCGTGCCCTCCCGTAATATGAACGGGGAGCTGTTTTTT. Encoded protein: CSVPSRNMNGELFF.

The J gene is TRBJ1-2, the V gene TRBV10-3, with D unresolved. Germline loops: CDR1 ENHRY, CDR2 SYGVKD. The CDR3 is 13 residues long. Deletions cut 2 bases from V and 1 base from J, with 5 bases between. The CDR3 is CAISEAGNYGYTF. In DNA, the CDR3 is TGTGCCATCAGTGAGGCGGGTAACTATGGCTACACCTTC.

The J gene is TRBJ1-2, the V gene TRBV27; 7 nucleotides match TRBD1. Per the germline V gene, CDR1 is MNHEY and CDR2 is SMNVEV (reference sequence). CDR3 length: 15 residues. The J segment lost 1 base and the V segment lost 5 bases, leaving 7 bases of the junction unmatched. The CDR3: CASSPTGEVNYGYTF. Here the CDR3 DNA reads TGTGCCAGCAGTCCTACAGGGGAAGTTAACTATGGCTACACCTTC.

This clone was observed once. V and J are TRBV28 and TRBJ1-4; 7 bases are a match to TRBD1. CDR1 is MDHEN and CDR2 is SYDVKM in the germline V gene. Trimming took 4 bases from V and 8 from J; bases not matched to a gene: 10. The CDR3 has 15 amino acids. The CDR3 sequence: CASSSGGGGEEKLFF. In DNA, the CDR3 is TGTGCCAGCAGTTCCGGGGGAGGGGGCGAAGAAAAACTGTTTTTT.

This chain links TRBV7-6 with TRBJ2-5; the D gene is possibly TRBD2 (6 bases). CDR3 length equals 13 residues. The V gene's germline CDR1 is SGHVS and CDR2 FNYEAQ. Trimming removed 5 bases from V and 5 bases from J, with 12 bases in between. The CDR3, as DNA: TGTGCCAGCAGCCCAGGACTACCGGAGACCCAGTACTTC. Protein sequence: CASSPGLPETQYF.

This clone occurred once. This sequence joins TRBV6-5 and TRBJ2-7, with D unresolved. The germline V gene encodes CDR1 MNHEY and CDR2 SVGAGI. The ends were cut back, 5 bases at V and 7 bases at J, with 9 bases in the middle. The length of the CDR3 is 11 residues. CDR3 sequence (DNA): TGTGCCAGCAGTGCCTCATATGAGCAGTACTTC. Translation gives CASSASYEQYF.

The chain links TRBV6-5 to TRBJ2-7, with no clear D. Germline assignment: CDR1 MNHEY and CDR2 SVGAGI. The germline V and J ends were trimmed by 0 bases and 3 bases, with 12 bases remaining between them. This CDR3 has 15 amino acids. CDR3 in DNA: TGTGCCAGCAGTTACTCGATCGATTCCAGCTACGAGCAGTACTTC. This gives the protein CASSYSIDSSYEQYF.

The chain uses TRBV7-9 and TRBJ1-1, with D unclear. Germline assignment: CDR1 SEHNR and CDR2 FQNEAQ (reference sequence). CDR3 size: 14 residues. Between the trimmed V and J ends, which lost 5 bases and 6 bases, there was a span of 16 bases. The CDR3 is CASSPEGLAAEAFF. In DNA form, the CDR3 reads TGTGCCAGCAGCCCCGAGGGCTTAGCGGCTGAAGCTTTCTTT.

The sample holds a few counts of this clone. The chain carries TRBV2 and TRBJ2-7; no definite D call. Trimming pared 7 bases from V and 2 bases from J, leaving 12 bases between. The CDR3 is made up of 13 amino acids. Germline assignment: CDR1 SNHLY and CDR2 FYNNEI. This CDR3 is CASTTISPYEQYF. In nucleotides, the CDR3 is TGTGCCAGCACGACGATCAGCCCCTACGAGCAGTACTTC. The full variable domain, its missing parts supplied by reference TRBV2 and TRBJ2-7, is EPEVTQTPSHQVTQMGQEVILRCVPISNHLYFYWYRQILGQKVEFLVSFYNNEISEKSEIFDDQFSVERPDGSNFTLKIRSTKLEDSAMYFCASTTISPYEQYFGPGTRLTVT.

The CDR3 protein is CASSQESGLGSRNEQFF. CDR3 nucleotide sequence: TGTGCCAGCAGCCAAGAATCAGGACTAGGTTCCAGGAATGAGCAGTTCTTC. This chain links TRBV14 with TRBJ2-1; TRBD2 agrees at 7 bases. This CDR3 is 17 amino acids long. V trimming: 0 bases; J trimming: 7 bases; junction bases outside the gene matches: 12. Germline V gene lookup returns CDR1 SGHDN and CDR2 FVKESK.

The CDR3 loop reads CASSQERGQSYEQYF. In nucleotides, the CDR3 is TGTGCCAGCAGCCAAGAGAGGGGACAGTCCTACGAGCAGTACTTC. V usage is TRBV4-2 and J usage is TRBJ2-7, with 7 bases matching TRBD1. The CDR3 extends over 15 amino acids. Germline V gene data show CDR1 as LGHNA and CDR2 as YNFKEQ. After removal of 0 bases from V and 1 base from J, the junction contained 3 bases not matched to a gene.